Following are 24 T cell receptor beta chains from one sample sequenced in a study of T cells in Graves' hyperthyroidism and ophthalmopathy. Amplification of TCR beta CDR3 regions was performed using RNA transcripts as template. The HTBI primer set drove a first-round RT-PCR of the TCR CDR3. TCRdb reprocessed the multiplex PCR reads via MiXCR and lists one record per CDR3 protein. This repertoire shows 250,000 or so distinct CDR3 sequences, roughly 14% found once; its top ten account for more than 10%. The material sequenced was blood. The receptors were sampled from a woman between 40 and 55 years old with Graves' hyperthyroidism that later progressed to Graves' ophthalmopathy.

This clonotype has a count of ten or more. The J gene is TRBJ2-1, the V gene TRBV11-2; D unclear. The germline CDR1 and CDR2 sequences are SGHAT and FQNNGV. The V end was cut by 1 base, the J end by 7 bases, with 11 bases between. The CDR3 consists of 14 residues. In DNA form, the CDR3 reads TGTGCCAGCAGCTTAGGGTATGGGGAAAATGAGCAGTTCTTC. Protein: CASSLGYGENEQFF.

This clonotype was counted only a few times. This chain links TRBV5-4 with TRBJ1-6; D is undetermined. The V gene lost 2 bases and the J gene lost 5 bases, with 11 bases spanning the gap. The CDR3 covers 15 residues. Germline V CDR1 and CDR2: SGHNT, YYREEE (reference sequence). The CDR3, as DNA: TGTGCCAGCAGCTTAGGACTCCCCGATAATTCACCCCTCCACTTT. Translation: CASSLGLPDNSPLHF.

The V gene is TRBV10-1, the J gene TRBJ2-1, with 8 bases lining up with TRBD2. With V trimmed by 5 bases and J by 7 bases, 13 bases remained unmatched. Germline V gene sequence: CDR1 WNHNN, CDR2 SYGVQD (reference sequence). The CDR3 consists of 16 residues. The CDR3, as DNA: TGCGCCAGCAGTTCTCACGGCAGCGGGAGCCCGAATGAGCAGTTCTTC. It yields the protein CASSSHGSGSPNEQFF.

This clonotype was recorded many times. The CDR3 is CSATRVETQYF. CDR3 nucleotides: TGCAGTGCAACGAGGGTTGAGACCCAGTACTTC. V is TRBV20-1 and J is TRBJ2-5; perhaps TRBD2 as D (5 bases). Germline values: CDR1 DFQATT, CDR2 SNEGSKA (reference sequence). This CDR3 spans 11 amino acids. Trimming pared 6 bases from V and 5 bases from J, leaving 10 bases between.

This chain uses TRBV19 with TRBJ2-7; 14 nucleotides line up with TRBD2. Looked up from germline, CDR1 is LNHDA and CDR2 is SQIVND (reference sequence). The length of the CDR3 is 15 residues. The V and J ends lost 9 bases and 7 bases, in that order; junction bases with no gene match: 11. CDR3 nucleotides: TGTGCCAGCGGACTAGCGGGAGGTATAGGATCTGAGCAGTACTTC. This translates into CASGLAGGIGSEQYF.

In its sample, this clonotype was seen many times. This chain joins TRBV9 and TRBJ2-2; D tentatively reads TRBD1 or TRBD2 (5 bases each). Trimming removed 4 bases from V and 7 bases from J, with 17 bases in between. CDR3 size: 15 residues. CDR1 is SGDLS and CDR2 is YYNGEE in the germline V gene. The CDR3 coding sequence is TGTGCCAGCAGCCCCCTGGGGGTTTCGGACGGGGAGCTGTTTTTT. Translated, it gives CASSPLGVSDGELFF.

This clonotype was seen a few times. At one boundary the junction diverges from the germline segment, which might be a read error. This sequence joins TRBV18 and TRBJ2-3; TRBD2 aligns across 12 bases. The germline gives CDR1 KGHSH, CDR2 LQKENI. The CDR3 spans 15 residues. For the CDR3, the DNA is TGTGCCAGCTCGGCTACTAGCGGGAGGTCAGATGCGCAGTATTTT. This sequence encodes CASSATSGRSDAQYF.

The rearrangement links TRBV6-1 to TRBJ2-7, with D possibly being TRBD2 (6 bases). CDR3 length equals 14 residues. The V gene's germline CDR1 is MNHNS and CDR2 SASEGT. V dropped 8 bases and J dropped 0 bases, with 14 bases sitting between them. CDR3 amino acids: CASRRGGSSYEQYF. The CDR3 region has the DNA TGTGCCAGCCGACGTGGGGGGAGCTCCTACGAGCAGTACTTC.

Comments on this clonotype: A read error may be the cause here, since a much bigger clone is one base away. CDR3 sequence: CASSAGQYGCTF. The CDR3 bases are TGTGCCAGCAGCGCCGGACAGTATGGCTGCACCTTC. The chain has TRBV28 and TRBJ1-2; weak D call: TRBD1 (6 bases). Germline V gene lookup returns CDR1 MDHEN and CDR2 SYDVKM. This CDR3 is built from 12 residues.

This clonotype appeared many times. J is TRBJ2-3 and V is TRBV30; a possible D gene is TRBD2 (5 bases). Trimming cost V 4 bases and J 1 base, with 18 bases left between them. The CDR3 runs 16 residues. CDR1 is GTSNPN and CDR2 is SVGIG in the germline V gene (reference sequence). The CDR3 here is CAWIRSGPRGTDTQYF. Written as DNA, the CDR3 is TGTGCCTGGATCAGGAGCGGCCCTAGGGGCACAGATACGCAGTATTTT.

The sample holds many counts of this clonotype. The chain joins TRBV5-1 to TRBJ2-1; tentatively, D is TRBD2 (6 bases). Deletions cut 0 bases from V and 1 base from J, with 8 bases between. Looked up from germline, CDR1 is SGHRS and CDR2 is YFSETQ. This CDR3 comprises 15 residues. Here the CDR3 DNA reads TGCGCCAGCAGCTTGGCGGGGGATTCCTACAATGAGCAGTTCTTC. Translating it yields CASSLAGDSYNEQFF.

This clonotype was seen ten or more times. The rearrangement uses TRBV2 and TRBJ1-2; 9 nucleotides match TRBD1. CDR3 length: 14 amino acids. The germline V gene has CDR1 SNHLY and CDR2 FYNNEI. Trimming took 5 bases from V and 7 from J; bases not matched to a gene: 8. Here the CDR3 DNA reads TGTGCCAGCAGTCGTACAGGGGGCGATGCTGGCTACACCTTC. It specifies CASSRTGGDAGYTF. Full variable domain (outside the CDR3, taken from reference TRBV2 and TRBJ1-2): EPEVTQTPSHQVTQMGQEVILRCVPISNHLYFYWYRQILGQKVEFLVSFYNNEISEKSEIFDDQFSVERPDGSNFTLKIRSTKLEDSAMYFCASSRTGGDAGYTFGSGTRLTVV.

At least ten counts were recorded for this clonotype. J is TRBJ2-1 and V is TRBV13; 10 bases align to TRBD1. With V trimmed by 5 bases and J by 6 bases, 7 bases remained unmatched. The CDR3 totals 15 residues. Per the germline V gene, CDR1 is PRHDT and CDR2 is FYEKMQ (reference sequence). This CDR3 reads CASSPGQGLINEQFF. The CDR3 nucleotides read TGTGCCAGCAGCCCGGGACAGGGGTTGATCAATGAGCAGTTCTTC.

This clonotype came up many times. V usage is TRBV15 and J usage is TRBJ1-1; D gene ambiguous. CDR1 is LNHNV and CDR2 is YYDKDF in the germline V gene (reference sequence). Trimming left V 5 bases short and J 5 bases short, with 9 bases between. The CDR3 contains 12 residues. CDR3 bases: TGTGCCACCAGCGAAGGGAGTACTGAAGCTTTCTTT. Protein product: CATSEGSTEAFF. Full variable domain (missing parts from reference TRBV15 and TRBJ1-1): DAMVIQNPRYQVTQFGKPVTLSCSQTLNHNVMYWYQQKSSQAPKLLFHYYDKDFNNEADTPDNFQSRRPNTSFCFLDIRSPGLGDTAMYLCATSEGSTEAFFGQGTRLTVV.

The genes are TRBV7-3 and TRBJ2-5, with TRBD2 as a possible D gene (6 bases). The germline V and J ends were trimmed by 2 bases and 6 bases, with 16 bases remaining between them. From germline, CDR1 is SGHTA and CDR2 FQGTGA. The CDR3 sequence is 15 residues long. This chain's CDR3 is CASSLALTSVKTQYF. CDR3 sequence (DNA): TGTGCCAGCAGCTTAGCTTTGACTAGTGTCAAGACCCAGTACTTC. The full variable domain, completed using reference TRBV7-3 and TRBJ2-5, is GAGVSQTPSNKVTEKGKYVELRCDPISGHTALYWYRQSLGQGPEFLIYFQGTGAADDSGLPNDRFFAVRPEGSVSTLKIQRTERGDSAVYLCASSLALTSVKTQYFGPGTRLLVL.

In this sample, this clonotype turned up a few times. The V call is TRBV4-1, the J call TRBJ2-3; D remains unclear. Germline CDR1 reads MGHRA; CDR2 reads YSYEKL. This CDR3 contains 16 residues. The V gene lost 3 bases and the J gene lost 4 bases, with 17 bases spanning the gap. CDR3 sequence: CASSHQPLVDSDTQYF. The CDR3 coding sequence is TGCGCCAGCAGCCACCAACCGTTAGTAGATTCAGATACGCAGTATTTT.

This clonotype was detected ten times or more. The chain employs TRBV6-1 and TRBJ1-5; D is perhaps TRBD1 (5 bases). The CDR3 is 13 residues long. Germline values: CDR1 MNHNS, CDR2 SASEGT. Trimming took 4 bases from V and 8 from J, leaving 12 bases between them. The CDR3 DNA reads as TGTGCCAGCAGTGGACAGCCCGAGGAGCCCCAGCATTTT. This gives the protein CASSGQPEEPQHF.

At least ten counts were recorded for this clonotype. V usage is TRBV20-1 and J usage is TRBJ1-2; no firm D call. The CDR3 covers 14 residues. CDR1 and CDR2 (germline): DFQATT, SNEGSKA (reference sequence). V was trimmed by 6 bases and J by 1 base, leaving 15 bases between them. The CDR3 loop is CSASKVRGNYGYTF. CDR3 nucleotides: TGCAGTGCATCAAAGGTCCGGGGTAACTATGGCTACACCTTC.

This clonotype occurred many times. The rearrangement joins TRBV28 to TRBJ2-1; TRBD2 matches at 11 bases. The junction had 31 bases not matched to a gene; V was cut back by 3 bases and J by 15 bases. The germline gives CDR1 MDHEN, CDR2 SYDVKM. The CDR3 has 21 amino acids. Here the CDR3 DNA reads TGTGCCAGCAGTTTGCTACACCCCTTAATACGACAGGGTACTAGCGGGAGCAAAAGGTTCTTC. Its translation is CASSLLHPLIRQGTSGSKRFF. The full variable domain, completed using reference TRBV28 and TRBJ2-1, is DVKVTQSSRYLVKRTGEKVFLECVQDMDHENMFWYRQDPGLGLRLIYFSYDVKMKEKGDIPEGYSVSREKKERFSLILESASTNQTSMYLCASSLLHPLIRQGTSGSKRFFGPGTRLTVL.

This clonotype was picked up many times. The genes are TRBV3-1 and TRBJ1-5, with TRBD1 matching 10 bases. The germline V gene has CDR1 LGHDT and CDR2 YNNKEL (reference sequence). This CDR3 has 15 residues. With V trimmed by 1 base and J by 7 bases, 4 bases remained unmatched. The CDR3 reads CASSQVGQGPQPQHF. The CDR3 nucleotides read TGTGCCAGCAGCCAAGTGGGACAGGGGCCACAGCCCCAGCATTTT.

The chain employs TRBV27 and TRBJ2-7; 16 bases agree with TRBD2. This CDR3 contains 17 residues. CDR1 MNHEY and CDR2 SMNVEV come from the germline V gene (reference sequence). V gave up 7 bases and J gave up 5 bases; unmatched junction bases: 11. The CDR3 protein is CASKASGTSGRADEQYF. The CDR3 DNA sequence: TGTGCCAGCAAAGCATCCGGGACTAGCGGGAGGGCGGACGAGCAGTACTTC.

V gene TRBV12-3 or TRBV12-4 combines with J gene TRBJ2-3; TRBD1 matches at 7 bases. V shed 5 bases and J 2 bases; nucleotides not matched to a gene: 7. This CDR3 comprises 15 residues. The CDR3 spells CASSPLTGTTDTQYF. In DNA, the CDR3 is TGTGCCAGCAGTCCCCTGACAGGGACCACAGATACGCAGTATTTT.

This clonotype was observed many times. The chain carries TRBV7-2 and TRBJ2-5; D is perhaps TRBD2 (5 bases). V gave up 2 bases and J gave up 5 bases, with 15 bases separating them. Germline values: CDR1 SGHTA, CDR2 FQGNSA. This CDR3 has 15 amino acids. The CDR3 is CASSLMDLGGETQYF. The CDR3 DNA reads as TGTGCCAGCAGCTTAATGGACTTAGGCGGCGAGACCCAGTACTTC.

This clonotype was recorded at least ten times. V usage is TRBV9 and J usage is TRBJ1-2; possible D gene TRBD1, 6 bases. Germline V gene lookup returns CDR1 SGDLS and CDR2 YYNGEE. The CDR3 has 15 residues. Deletions cut 0 bases from V and 0 bases from J, with 9 bases between. The CDR3 region has the DNA TGTGCCAGCAGCGTAGGAGGGGGGACTAACTATGGCTACACCTTC. Its translation is CASSVGGGTNYGYTF.